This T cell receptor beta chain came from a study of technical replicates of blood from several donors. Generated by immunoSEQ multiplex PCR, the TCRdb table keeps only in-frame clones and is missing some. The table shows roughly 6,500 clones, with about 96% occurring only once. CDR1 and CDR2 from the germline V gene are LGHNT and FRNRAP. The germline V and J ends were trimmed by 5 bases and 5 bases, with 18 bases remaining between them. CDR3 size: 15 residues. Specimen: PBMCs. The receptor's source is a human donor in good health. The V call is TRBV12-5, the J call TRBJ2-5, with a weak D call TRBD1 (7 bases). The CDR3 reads CASGITAGGWETQYF. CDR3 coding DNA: TGTGCTAGTGGTATAACTGCAGGGGGGTGGGAGACCCAGTACTTC.